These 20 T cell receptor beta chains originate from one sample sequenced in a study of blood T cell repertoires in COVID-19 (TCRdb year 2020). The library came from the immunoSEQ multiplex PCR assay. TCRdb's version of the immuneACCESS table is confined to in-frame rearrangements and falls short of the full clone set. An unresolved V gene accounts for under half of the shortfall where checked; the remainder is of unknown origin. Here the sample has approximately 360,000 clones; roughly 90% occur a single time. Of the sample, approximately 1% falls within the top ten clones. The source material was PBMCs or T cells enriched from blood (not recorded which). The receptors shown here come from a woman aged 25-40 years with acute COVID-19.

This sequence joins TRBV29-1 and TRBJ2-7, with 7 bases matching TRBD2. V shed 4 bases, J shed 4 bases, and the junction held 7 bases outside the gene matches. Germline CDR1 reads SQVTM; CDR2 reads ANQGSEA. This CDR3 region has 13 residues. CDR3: CSVGGGPRYEQYF. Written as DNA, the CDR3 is TGCAGCGTTGGGGGGGGACCAAGGTACGAGCAGTACTTC.

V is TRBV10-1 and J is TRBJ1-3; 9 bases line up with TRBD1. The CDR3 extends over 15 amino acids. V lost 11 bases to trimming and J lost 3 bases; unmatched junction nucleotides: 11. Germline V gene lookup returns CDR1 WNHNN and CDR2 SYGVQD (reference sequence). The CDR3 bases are TGCGCCGCCATAGGAGGACAGGGGAATGGAAACACCATATATTTT. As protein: CAAIGGQGNGNTIYF.

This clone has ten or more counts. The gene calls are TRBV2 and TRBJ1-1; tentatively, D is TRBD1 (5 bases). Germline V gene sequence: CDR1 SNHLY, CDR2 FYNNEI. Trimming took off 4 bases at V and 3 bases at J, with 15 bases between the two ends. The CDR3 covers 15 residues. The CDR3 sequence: CASSGTHSSHTEAFF. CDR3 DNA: TGTGCCAGCAGTGGGACACACAGTTCTCACACTGAAGCTTTCTTT.

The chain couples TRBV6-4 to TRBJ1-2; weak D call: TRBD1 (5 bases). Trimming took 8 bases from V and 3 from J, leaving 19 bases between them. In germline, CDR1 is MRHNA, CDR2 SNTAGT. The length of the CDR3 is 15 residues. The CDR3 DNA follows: TGTGCCAGCCTGGGGTTACCTCAGGGCTACTATGGCTACACCTTC. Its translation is CASLGLPQGYYGYTF.

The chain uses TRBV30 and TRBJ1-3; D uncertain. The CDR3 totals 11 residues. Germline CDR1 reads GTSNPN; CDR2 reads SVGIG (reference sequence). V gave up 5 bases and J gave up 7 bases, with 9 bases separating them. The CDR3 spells CAWGIRNTIYF. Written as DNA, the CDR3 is TGTGCCTGGGGTATACGGAACACCATATATTTT.

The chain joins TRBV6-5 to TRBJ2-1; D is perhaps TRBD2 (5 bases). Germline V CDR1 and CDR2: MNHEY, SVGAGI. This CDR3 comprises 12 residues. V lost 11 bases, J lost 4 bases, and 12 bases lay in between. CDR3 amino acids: CAGSVSYNEQFF. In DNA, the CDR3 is TGTGCCGGTAGCGTCTCATACAATGAGCAGTTCTTC.

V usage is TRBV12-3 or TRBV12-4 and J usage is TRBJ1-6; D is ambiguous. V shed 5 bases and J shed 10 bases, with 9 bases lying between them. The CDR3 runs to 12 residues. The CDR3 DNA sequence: TGTGCCAGCAGTCGACCGGGGTCACCCCTCCACTTT. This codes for CASSRPGSPLHF.

CDR3 DNA: TGCAGCGTTGTGACAGGGTGGGTCAAAAACATTCAGTACTTC. Amino acid sequence: CSVVTGWVKNIQYF. V gene TRBV29-1 combines with J gene TRBJ2-4; 7 nucleotides match TRBD1. This CDR3 is 14 amino acids long. CDR1 is SQVTM, CDR2 ANQGSEA, per germline. V shed 4 bases and J 3 bases; nucleotides not matched to a gene: 6.

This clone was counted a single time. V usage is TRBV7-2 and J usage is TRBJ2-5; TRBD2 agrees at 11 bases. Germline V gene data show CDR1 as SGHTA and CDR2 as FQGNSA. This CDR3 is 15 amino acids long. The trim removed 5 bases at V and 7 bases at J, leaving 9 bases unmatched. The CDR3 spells CASSPTSGGDVTQYF. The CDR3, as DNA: TGTGCCAGCAGCCCTACTAGCGGGGGAGATGTGACCCAGTACTTC.

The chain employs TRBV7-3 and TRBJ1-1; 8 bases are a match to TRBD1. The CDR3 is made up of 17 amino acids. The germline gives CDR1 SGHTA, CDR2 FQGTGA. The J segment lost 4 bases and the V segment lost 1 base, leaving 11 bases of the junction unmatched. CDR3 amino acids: CASSLKPPGTGTTEAFF. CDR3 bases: TGTGCCAGCAGCTTAAAGCCCCCCGGGACAGGTACCACTGAAGCTTTCTTT.

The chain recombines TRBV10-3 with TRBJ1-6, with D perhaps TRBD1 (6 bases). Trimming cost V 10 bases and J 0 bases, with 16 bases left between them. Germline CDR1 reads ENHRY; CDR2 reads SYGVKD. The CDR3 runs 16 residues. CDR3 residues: CATQSTGSSYNSPLHF. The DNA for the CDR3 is TGTGCCACCCAATCAACAGGGAGCTCCTATAATTCACCCCTCCACTTT.

As DNA, the CDR3 is TGTGCCACCAGTGATGGAGCGGTCGATAATGAAAAACTGTTTTTT. This codes for CATSDGAVDNEKLFF. The chain uses TRBV24-1 and TRBJ1-4, with D unresolved. V lost 3 bases and J lost 4, with 11 bases in between. Germline assignment: CDR1 KGHDR and CDR2 SFDVKD. The CDR3 is 15 amino acids.

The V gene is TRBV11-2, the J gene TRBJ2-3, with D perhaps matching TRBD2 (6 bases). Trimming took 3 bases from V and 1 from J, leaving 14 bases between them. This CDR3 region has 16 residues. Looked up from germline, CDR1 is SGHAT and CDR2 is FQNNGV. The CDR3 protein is CASSFWRGFCTDTQYF. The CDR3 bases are TGTGCCAGCAGCTTTTGGCGGGGATTCTGCACAGATACGCAGTATTTT.

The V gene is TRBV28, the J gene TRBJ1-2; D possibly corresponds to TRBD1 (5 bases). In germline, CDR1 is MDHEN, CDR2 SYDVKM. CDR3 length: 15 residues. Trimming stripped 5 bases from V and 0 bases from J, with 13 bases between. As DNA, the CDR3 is TGTGCCAGCAGTGGCAGGCAGGGTACTAACTATGGCTACACCTTC. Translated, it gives CASSGRQGTNYGYTF.

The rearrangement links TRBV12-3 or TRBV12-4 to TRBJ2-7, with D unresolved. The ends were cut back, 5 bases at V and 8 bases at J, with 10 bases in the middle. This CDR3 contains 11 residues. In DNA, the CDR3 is TGTGCCAGCAGTCAGGCTATTCAGCAGTACTTC. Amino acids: CASSQAIQQYF.

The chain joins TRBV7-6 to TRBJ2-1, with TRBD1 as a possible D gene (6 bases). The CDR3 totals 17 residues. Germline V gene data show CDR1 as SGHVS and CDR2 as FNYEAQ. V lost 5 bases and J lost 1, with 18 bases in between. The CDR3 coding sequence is TGTGCCAGCAGCCCCTGGACAGTTGTCCCTTCCTACAATGAGCAGTTCTTC. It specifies CASSPWTVVPSYNEQFF.

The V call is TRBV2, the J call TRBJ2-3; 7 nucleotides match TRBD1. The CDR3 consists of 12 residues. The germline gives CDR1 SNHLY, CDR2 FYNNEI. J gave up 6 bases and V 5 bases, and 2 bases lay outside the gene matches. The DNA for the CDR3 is TGTGCCAGCAGTATCAGGGGGGATACGCAGTATTTT. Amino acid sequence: CASSIRGDTQYF.

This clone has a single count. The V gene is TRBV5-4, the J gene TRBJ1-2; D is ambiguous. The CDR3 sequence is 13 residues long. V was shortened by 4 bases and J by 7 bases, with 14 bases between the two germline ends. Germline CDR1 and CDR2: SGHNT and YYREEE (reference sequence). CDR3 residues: CASSTLGEVGYTF. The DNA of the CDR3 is TGTGCCAGCAGCACCCTTGGGGAGGTTGGCTACACCTTC.

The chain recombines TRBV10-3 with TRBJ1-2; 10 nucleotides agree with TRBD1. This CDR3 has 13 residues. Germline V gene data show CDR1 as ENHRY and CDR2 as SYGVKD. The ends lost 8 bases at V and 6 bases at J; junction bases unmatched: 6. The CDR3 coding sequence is TGTGCCATCGGGACAGGGGTACCCAATGGCTACACCTTC. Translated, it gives CAIGTGVPNGYTF.

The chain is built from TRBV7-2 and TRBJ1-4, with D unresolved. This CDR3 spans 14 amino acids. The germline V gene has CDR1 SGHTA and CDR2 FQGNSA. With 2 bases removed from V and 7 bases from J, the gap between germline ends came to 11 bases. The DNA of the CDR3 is TGTGCCAGCAGCTTAATTTCTAGGTCTGAAAAACTGTTTTTT. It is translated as CASSLISRSEKLFF.